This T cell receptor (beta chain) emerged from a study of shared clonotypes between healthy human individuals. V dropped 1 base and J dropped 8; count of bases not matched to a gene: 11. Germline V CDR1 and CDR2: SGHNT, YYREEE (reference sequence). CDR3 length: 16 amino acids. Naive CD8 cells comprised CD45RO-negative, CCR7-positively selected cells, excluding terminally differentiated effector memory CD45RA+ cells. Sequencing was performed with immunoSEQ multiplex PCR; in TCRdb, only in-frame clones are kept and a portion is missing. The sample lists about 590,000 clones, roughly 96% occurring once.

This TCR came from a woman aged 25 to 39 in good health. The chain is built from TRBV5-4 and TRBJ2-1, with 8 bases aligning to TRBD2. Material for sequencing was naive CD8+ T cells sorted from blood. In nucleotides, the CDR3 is TGTGCCAGCAGCTTGTTCTCAAGCGGGAGAATTGATGAGCAGTTCTTC. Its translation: CASSLFSSGRIDEQFF.